These 25 T cell receptor beta chains came from one sample sequenced in a study of siplizumab effects on memory and regulatory T cells. Libraries were prepared by immunoSEQ multiplex PCR; TCRdb keeps only in-frame clonotypes and omits some of them. This table has 100,000 or so clones, roughly 90% appearing once. Specimen: CD4+ T cells sorted from blood. Source of these receptors: a human donor in good health.

The chain is built from TRBV7-8 and TRBJ2-1; 12 nucleotides agree with TRBD2. CDR1 and CDR2 from the germline V gene are SGHVS and FQNEAQ. J was trimmed by 6 bases and V by 1 base; bases with no gene match: 7. The CDR3 is 17 residues long. CDR3 nucleotides: TGTGCCAGCAGCTTAGATTCCTCTAGCGGGAGGGGCAATGAGCAGTTCTTC. Translation gives CASSLDSSSGRGNEQFF.

The chain carries TRBV7-9 and TRBJ1-4; weak D call: TRBD1 (6 bases). The CDR3 length is 15 residues. Deletions cut 1 base from V and 5 bases from J, with 11 bases between. CDR1 and CDR2 from the germline V gene are SEHNR and FQNEAQ (reference sequence). CDR3 sequence: CASSLESGANEKLFF. The CDR3 nucleotides read TGTGCCAGCAGCTTAGAATCAGGGGCCAATGAAAAACTGTTTTTT.

The chain is built from TRBV2 and TRBJ2-7; 7 bases match TRBD2. CDR1 and CDR2 from the germline V gene are SNHLY and FYNNEI. V lost 8 bases to trimming and J lost 5 bases; unmatched junction nucleotides: 15. The CDR3 covers 15 residues. The CDR3 region is CASGPGGPVLDEQYF. The CDR3 DNA sequence: TGTGCCAGCGGTCCGGGAGGCCCCGTTCTCGACGAGCAGTACTTC.

The CDR3 DNA sequence: TGTGCCAGCAATTTTGGGACAGGTACCTACGAGCAGTACTTC. Encoded protein: CASNFGTGTYEQYF. The chain employs TRBV2 and TRBJ2-7, with 8 bases aligning to TRBD1. Germline lookup yields CDR1 SNHLY and CDR2 FYNNEI. CDR3 length equals 14 residues. V lost 7 bases and J lost 2; bases outside the gene matches: 7.

The rearrangement links TRBV2 to TRBJ1-5; no clear D gene. The CDR3 spans 13 residues. The ends were cut back, 6 bases at V and 4 bases at J, with 10 bases in the middle. Germline-derived CDR1 and CDR2 are SNHLY and FYNNEI. The chain's CDR3 is CASRKEPNQPQHF. CDR3 coding DNA: TGTGCCAGCAGAAAGGAACCTAATCAGCCCCAGCATTTT.

The gene calls are TRBV19 and TRBJ1-2; tentative D call: TRBD1 (6 bases). Germline values: CDR1 LNHDA, CDR2 SQIVND (reference sequence). V was clipped by 7 bases and J by 1 base, with 22 bases between them. This CDR3 comprises 17 residues. CDR3 coding DNA: TGTGCCAGTACACTTTCCGCAGGGACATCCTTTAACTATGGCTACACCTTC. This codes for CASTLSAGTSFNYGYTF.

The rearrangement links TRBV13 to TRBJ2-3, with D perhaps assigned TRBD1 or TRBD2 (6 bases each). The CDR3 covers 15 residues. The germline V gene encodes CDR1 PRHDT and CDR2 FYEKMQ (reference sequence). The V and J ends lost 1 base and 0 bases respectively, with 8 bases between them. The CDR3 nucleotides are TGTGCCAGCAGCTTAGCGGGGGCAAGCACAGATACGCAGTATTTT. Protein: CASSLAGASTDTQYF.

The V call is TRBV29-1, the J call TRBJ2-7; D may be TRBD2 (5 bases). The CDR3 consists of 16 residues. CDR1 SQVTM and CDR2 ANQGSEA come from the germline V gene. Trimming left V 7 bases short and J 3 bases short, with 25 bases between. CDR3 DNA sequence: TGCAGCGCCGCCGGGTTGGGAGCCGCTGAAAGCTACGAGCAGTACTTC. It specifies CSAAGLGAAESYEQYF.

V usage is TRBV2 and J usage is TRBJ2-3; D is unresolved. Trimming removed 8 bases from V and 6 bases from J, with 9 bases in between. The length of the CDR3 is 11 residues. Looked up from germline, CDR1 is SNHLY and CDR2 is FYNNEI. The CDR3 nucleotides read TGTGCCAGCGGAGTGGGGGATACGCAGTATTTT. Amino acids: CASGVGDTQYF.

The chain recombines TRBV15 with TRBJ2-5; 7 positions match TRBD2. The length of the CDR3 is 16 residues. After removal of 7 bases from V and 5 bases from J, the junction contained 16 bases not matched to a gene. Germline lookup yields CDR1 LNHNV and CDR2 YYDKDF (reference sequence). The DNA for the CDR3 is TGTGCCACCAAGAATGGGGAGGGCTGGGTTCGGGAGACCCAGTACTTC. This gives the protein CATKNGEGWVRETQYF.

This clone was picked up one time. The chain joins TRBV2 to TRBJ2-2; D ambiguous. Trimming took off 5 bases at V and 1 base at J, with 2 bases between the two ends. Germline values: CDR1 SNHLY, CDR2 FYNNEI. This CDR3 spans 12 amino acids. The CDR3 DNA reads TGTGCCAGCAGTCTGAACACCGGGGAGCTGTTTTTT. Translated: CASSLNTGELFF.

V usage is TRBV18 and J usage is TRBJ1-5; possibly TRBD1 for D (5 bases). Germline V gene data show CDR1 as KGHSH and CDR2 as LQKENI. The CDR3 has 14 amino acids. V lost 6 bases, J lost 3 bases, and 12 bases lay in between. For the CDR3, the DNA is TGTGCCAGCTCCCCGGGGACGGACAATCAGCCCCAGCATTTT. Its protein is CASSPGTDNQPQHF. The full variable domain, its missing parts supplied by reference TRBV18 and TRBJ1-5, is NAGVMQNPRHLVRRRGQEARLRCSPMKGHSHVYWYRQLPEEGLKFMVYLQKENIIDESGMPKERFSAEFPKEGPSILRIQQVVRGDSAAYFCASSPGTDNQPQHFGDGTRLSIL.

The sample holds one count of this clone. The chain joins TRBV5-1 to TRBJ1-4; D unresolved. The germline gives CDR1 SGHRS, CDR2 YFSETQ. The length of the CDR3 is 17 residues. Trimming took 4 bases from V and 0 from J, leaving 16 bases between them. The CDR3 DNA is TGCGCCAGCAGCCCCCGGGCAACCGTTGCAACTAATGAAAAACTGTTTTTT. This translates into CASSPRATVATNEKLFF.

CDR3 in amino acids: CSVNRGFTYNEQFF. The CDR3 nucleotides are TGCAGCGTCAACAGGGGATTCACCTACAATGAGCAGTTCTTC. The chain uses TRBV29-1 and TRBJ2-1; TRBD1 matches at 7 bases. CDR3 length equals 14 residues. CDR1 SQVTM and CDR2 ANQGSEA come from the germline V gene. Trimming removed 6 bases from V and 2 bases from J; junction bases left unmatched: 7.

V gene TRBV5-1 combines with J gene TRBJ2-6; no clear D gene. The V gene's germline CDR1 is SGHRS and CDR2 YFSETQ. Trimming cost V 0 bases and J 0 bases, with 7 bases left between them. The CDR3 spans 16 residues. The CDR3 DNA reads TGCGCCAGCAGCTTGGTTAGTGGCTCTGGGGCCAACGTCCTGACTTTC. Residues: CASSLVSGSGANVLTF.

V usage is TRBV7-6 and J usage is TRBJ1-5; 11 nucleotides match TRBD1. V lost 5 bases to trimming and J lost 8 bases; unmatched junction nucleotides: 8. Germline values: CDR1 SGHVS, CDR2 FNYEAQ. The length of the CDR3 is 15 residues. The CDR3, as DNA: TGTGCCAGCAGCCCTGGACAGGGGGCGGTGGAGCCCCAGCATTTT. Its translation is CASSPGQGAVEPQHF.

The J gene is TRBJ1-3, the V gene TRBV4-2; D not resolved. This CDR3 region has 16 residues. V gave up 0 bases and J gave up 0 bases, with 9 bases separating them. CDR1 LGHNA and CDR2 YNFKEQ come from the germline V gene. CDR3 amino acids: CASSQDRPPSGNTIYF. Written as DNA, the CDR3 is TGTGCCAGCAGCCAAGATCGCCCGCCCTCTGGAAACACCATATATTTT.

The table lists this clone with a few counts. This chain joins TRBV19 and TRBJ1-1; no clear D. The CDR3 is made up of 14 amino acids. Trimming removed 4 bases at V and 4 bases at J, with 13 bases between. Germline V lookup: CDR1 LNHDA, CDR2 SQIVND (reference sequence). The CDR3 coding sequence is TGTGCCAGTAGTAGAGGGCTTGCGGGCACTGAAGCTTTCTTT. Translation: CASSRGLAGTEAFF.

The chain joins TRBV6-5 to TRBJ2-1; D unresolved. V was pared by 2 bases and J by 8 bases, with 7 bases between. The CDR3 contains 12 residues. Germline values: CDR1 MNHEY, CDR2 SVGAGI. CDR3 region: CASSYGSDEQFF. In DNA form, the CDR3 reads TGTGCCAGCAGTTACGGCAGCGATGAGCAGTTCTTC.

This clone was seen only once. V is TRBV10-3 and J is TRBJ2-1; 9 bases are a match to TRBD2. J gave up 9 bases and V 4 bases, and 4 bases lay outside the gene matches. Germline V gene data show CDR1 as ENHRY and CDR2 as SYGVKD. This CDR3 has 13 residues. The CDR3 loop reads CAISGAGGGEQFF. The CDR3 DNA follows: TGTGCCATCAGTGGAGCGGGAGGTGGTGAGCAGTTCTTC.

The V call is TRBV28, the J call TRBJ1-2; unclear D gene. The CDR3 has 14 residues. Per the germline V gene, CDR1 is MDHEN and CDR2 is SYDVKM. V was trimmed by 4 bases and J by 7 bases, leaving 16 bases between them. CDR3 nucleotide sequence: TGTGCCAGCAGTTCCGGGCCGCCCCTGGCTGGCTACACCTTC. This translates into CASSSGPPLAGYTF.

The V gene is TRBV30, the J gene TRBJ1-3; tentatively, D is TRBD1 (6 bases). Trimming removed 5 bases at V and 0 bases at J, with 17 bases between. The CDR3 consists of 16 residues. The germline CDR1 and CDR2 sequences are GTSNPN and SVGIG (reference sequence). Written as DNA, the CDR3 is TGTGCCTGGGCGAAGGGACACCTAAACTCTGGAAACACCATATATTTT. It is translated as CAWAKGHLNSGNTIYF. The whole variable domain, filled in from reference TRBV30 and TRBJ1-3, reads SQTIHQWPATLVQPVGSPLSLECTVEGTSNPNLYWYRQAAGRGLQLLFYSVGIGQISSEVPQNLSASRPQDRQFILSSKKLLLSDSGFYLCAWAKGHLNSGNTIYFGEGSWLTVV.

This clone was observed a handful of times. V usage is TRBV2 and J usage is TRBJ1-1; 9 bases are a match to TRBD1. There are 14 residues in the CDR3. The germline V gene has CDR1 SNHLY and CDR2 FYNNEI. After removal of 5 bases from V and 5 bases from J, the junction contained 6 bases not matched to a gene. The CDR3 nucleotides read TGTGCCAGCAGTACGGGACAGGGAGCGACTGAAGCTTTCTTT. Translating it yields CASSTGQGATEAFF.

The chain combines TRBV12-5 with TRBJ2-3, with TRBD2 matching 7 bases. The V gene's germline CDR1 is LGHNT and CDR2 FRNRAP. Losses at the gene ends were 7 bases for V and 11 bases for J; bases not matched to a gene: 9. The CDR3 consists of 12 residues. The CDR3 DNA follows: TGTGCTAGTGTTTCCTGGACTAGTCAGCAGTATTTT. This sequence encodes CASVSWTSQQYF.

CDR3 sequence reads: CASSLDWGLFYEQYF. The CDR3 DNA is TGCGCCAGCAGCTTGGATTGGGGACTATTCTACGAGCAGTACTTC. The V and J genes are TRBV5-1 and TRBJ2-7; 7 bases match TRBD2. Trimming at V came to 0 bases and at J to 3 bases, leaving 6 bases not matched to a gene. This CDR3 comprises 15 residues. Germline V gene lookup returns CDR1 SGHRS and CDR2 YFSETQ.